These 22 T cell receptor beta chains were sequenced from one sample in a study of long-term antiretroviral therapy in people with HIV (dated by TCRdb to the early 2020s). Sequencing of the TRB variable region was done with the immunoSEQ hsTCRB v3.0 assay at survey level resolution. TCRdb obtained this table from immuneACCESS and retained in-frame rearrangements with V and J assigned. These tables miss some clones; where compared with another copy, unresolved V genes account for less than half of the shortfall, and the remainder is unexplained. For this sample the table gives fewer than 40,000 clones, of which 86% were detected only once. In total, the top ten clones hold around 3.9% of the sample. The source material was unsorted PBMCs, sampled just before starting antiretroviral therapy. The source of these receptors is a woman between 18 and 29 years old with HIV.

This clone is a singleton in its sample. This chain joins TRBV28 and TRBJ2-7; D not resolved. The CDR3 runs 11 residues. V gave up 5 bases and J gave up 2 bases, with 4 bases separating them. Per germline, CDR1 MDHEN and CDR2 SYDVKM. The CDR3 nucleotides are TGTGCCAGCAGTCAACCCTACGAGCAGTACTTC. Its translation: CASSQPYEQYF.

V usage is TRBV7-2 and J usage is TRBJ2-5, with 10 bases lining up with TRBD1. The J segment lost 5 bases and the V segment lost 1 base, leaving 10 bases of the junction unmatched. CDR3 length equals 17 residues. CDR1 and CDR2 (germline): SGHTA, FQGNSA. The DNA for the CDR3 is TGTGCCAGCAGCTTAGAGACAGGGGGCGCGATAATGGAGACCCAGTACTTC. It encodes CASSLETGGAIMETQYF.

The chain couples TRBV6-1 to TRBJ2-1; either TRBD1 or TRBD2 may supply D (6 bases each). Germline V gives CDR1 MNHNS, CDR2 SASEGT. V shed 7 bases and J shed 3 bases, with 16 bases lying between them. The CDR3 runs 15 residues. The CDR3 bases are TGTGCCAGCAATAAAGGGGGGACTTTCTACAATGAGCAGTTCTTC. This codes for CASNKGGTFYNEQFF.

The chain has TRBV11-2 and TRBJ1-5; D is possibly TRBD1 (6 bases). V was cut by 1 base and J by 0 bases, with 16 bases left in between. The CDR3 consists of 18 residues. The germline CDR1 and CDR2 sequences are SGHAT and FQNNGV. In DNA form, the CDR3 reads TGTGCCAGCAGCTTAGGGGGGGCGAGGGGCATTAGCAATCAGCCCCAGCATTTT. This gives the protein CASSLGGARGISNQPQHF.

This CDR3 is CASSLAYQETQYF. The CDR3 region has the DNA TGTGCCAGCAGCTTAGCCTACCAAGAGACCCAGTACTTC. The V call is TRBV13, the J call TRBJ2-5; D is uncertain. Germline V gene lookup returns CDR1 PRHDT and CDR2 FYEKMQ (reference sequence). The CDR3 extends over 13 amino acids. V was cut by 1 base and J by 0 bases, with 3 bases left in between.

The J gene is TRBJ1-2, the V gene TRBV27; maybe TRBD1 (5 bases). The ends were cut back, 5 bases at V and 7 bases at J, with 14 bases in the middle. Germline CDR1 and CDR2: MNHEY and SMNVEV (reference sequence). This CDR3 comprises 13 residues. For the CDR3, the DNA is TGTGCCAGCAGTCTTCGGGGGTATGGTGGCTACACCTTC. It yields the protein CASSLRGYGGYTF.

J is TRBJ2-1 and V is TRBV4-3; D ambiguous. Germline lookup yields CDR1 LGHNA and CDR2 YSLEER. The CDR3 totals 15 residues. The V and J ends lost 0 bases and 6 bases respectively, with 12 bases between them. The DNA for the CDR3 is TGCGCCAGCAGCCAAGATTACCTTGAAATCAATGAGCAGTTCTTC. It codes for CASSQDYLEINEQFF.

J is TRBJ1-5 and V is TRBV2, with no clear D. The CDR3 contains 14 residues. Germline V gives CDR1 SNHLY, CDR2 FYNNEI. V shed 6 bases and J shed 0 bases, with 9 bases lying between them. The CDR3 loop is CASRPLHSNQPQHF. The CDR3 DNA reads TGTGCCAGCAGACCTCTACATAGCAATCAGCCCCAGCATTTT.

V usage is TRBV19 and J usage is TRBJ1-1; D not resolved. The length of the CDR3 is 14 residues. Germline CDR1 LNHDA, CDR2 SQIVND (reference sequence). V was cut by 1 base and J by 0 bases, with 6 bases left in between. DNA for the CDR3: TGTGCCAGTAGTATAGGACTGCTGAACACTGAAGCTTTCTTT. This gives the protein CASSIGLLNTEAFF.

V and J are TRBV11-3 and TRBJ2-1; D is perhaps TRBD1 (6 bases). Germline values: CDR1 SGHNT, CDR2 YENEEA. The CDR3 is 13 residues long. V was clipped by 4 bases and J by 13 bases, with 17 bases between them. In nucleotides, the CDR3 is TGTGCCAGCAGCTCGACAGGACCGATAAGTCAGTTCTTC. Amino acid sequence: CASSSTGPISQFF.

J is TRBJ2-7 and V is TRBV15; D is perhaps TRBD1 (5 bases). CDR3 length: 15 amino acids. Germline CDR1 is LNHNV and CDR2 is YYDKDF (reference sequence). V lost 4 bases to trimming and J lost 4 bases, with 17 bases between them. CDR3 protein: CATSNPKGAYYEQYF. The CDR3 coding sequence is TGTGCCACCAGCAACCCGAAAGGGGCTTATTACGAGCAGTACTTC. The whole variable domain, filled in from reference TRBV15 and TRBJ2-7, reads DAMVIQNPRYQVTQFGKPVTLSCSQTLNHNVMYWYQQKSSQAPKLLFHYYDKDFNNEADTPDNFQSRRPNTSFCFLDIRSPGLGDTAMYLCATSNPKGAYYEQYFGPGTRLTVT.

The CDR3 DNA sequence: TGCGCCAGCAGCCAAGAATCGGGCCTCGGGGGATCACCCCTCCACTTT. The encoded protein is CASSQESGLGGSPLHF. V usage is TRBV4-3 and J usage is TRBJ1-6, with D perhaps matching TRBD1 (5 bases). The germline V gene has CDR1 LGHNA and CDR2 YSLEER. The CDR3 has 16 amino acids. Trimming stripped 0 bases from V and 10 bases from J, with 16 bases between.

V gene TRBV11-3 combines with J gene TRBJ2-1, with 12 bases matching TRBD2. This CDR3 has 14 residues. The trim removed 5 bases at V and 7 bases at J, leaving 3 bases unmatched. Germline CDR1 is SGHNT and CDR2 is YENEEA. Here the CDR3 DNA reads TGTGCCAGCAGCAGACTAGCGGGAGCGAATGAGCAGTTCTTC. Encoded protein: CASSRLAGANEQFF.

CDR3 nucleotides: TGTGCCAGCAGCCTCTCCTACGACGGCTCCTACACTGAAGCTTTCTTT. Its translation: CASSLSYDGSYTEAFF. The chain carries TRBV7-8 and TRBJ1-1; unclear D gene. The CDR3 consists of 16 residues. Between the trimmed V and J ends, which lost 5 bases and 3 bases, there was a span of 19 bases. The germline CDR1 and CDR2 sequences are SGHVS and FQNEAQ.

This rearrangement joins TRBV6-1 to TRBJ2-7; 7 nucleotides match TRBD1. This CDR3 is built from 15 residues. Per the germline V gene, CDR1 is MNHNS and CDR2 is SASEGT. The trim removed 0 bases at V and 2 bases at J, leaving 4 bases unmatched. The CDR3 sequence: CASSEATGAPYEQYF. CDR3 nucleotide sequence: TGTGCCAGCAGTGAAGCTACAGGGGCCCCCTACGAGCAGTACTTC.

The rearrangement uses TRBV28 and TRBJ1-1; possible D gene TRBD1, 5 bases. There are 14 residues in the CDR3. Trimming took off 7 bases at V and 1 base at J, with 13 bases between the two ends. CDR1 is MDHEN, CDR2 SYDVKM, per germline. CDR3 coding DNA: TGTGCCAGCACCCAAGGGAGGGGGAACACTGAAGCTTTCTTT. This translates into CASTQGRGNTEAFF.

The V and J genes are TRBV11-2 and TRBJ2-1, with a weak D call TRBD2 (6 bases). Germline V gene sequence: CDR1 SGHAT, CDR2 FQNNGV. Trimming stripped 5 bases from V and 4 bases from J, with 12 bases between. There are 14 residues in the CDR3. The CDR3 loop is CASSPAGRYNEQFF. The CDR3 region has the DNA TGTGCCAGCAGCCCGGCGGGGCGTTACAATGAGCAGTTCTTC.

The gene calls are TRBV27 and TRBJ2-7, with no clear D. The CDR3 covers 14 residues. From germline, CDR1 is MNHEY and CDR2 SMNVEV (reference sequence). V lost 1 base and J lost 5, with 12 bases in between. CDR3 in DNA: TGTGCCAGCAGTTTATACCAGCTGGGGAACGAGCAGTACTTC. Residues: CASSLYQLGNEQYF.

CDR3: CASIPSGGTDTQYF. CDR3 nucleotides: TGTGCCAGCATCCCCTCCGGGGGGACAGATACGCAGTATTTT. J is TRBJ2-3 and V is TRBV27, with 7 bases matching TRBD2. Germline CDR1 reads MNHEY; CDR2 reads SMNVEV (reference sequence). The V gene end was trimmed by 7 bases and the J gene end by 3 bases; junction bases not matched to a gene: 7. There are 14 residues in the CDR3.

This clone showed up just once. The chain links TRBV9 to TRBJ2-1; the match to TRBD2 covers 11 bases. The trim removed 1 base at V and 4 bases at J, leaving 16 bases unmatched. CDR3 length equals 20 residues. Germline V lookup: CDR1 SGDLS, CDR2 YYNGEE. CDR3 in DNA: TGTGCCAGCAGCGTACCGCTTGGTCTAGCGGGAGGAGGAGCGTACAATGAGCAGTTCTTC. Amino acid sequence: CASSVPLGLAGGGAYNEQFF.

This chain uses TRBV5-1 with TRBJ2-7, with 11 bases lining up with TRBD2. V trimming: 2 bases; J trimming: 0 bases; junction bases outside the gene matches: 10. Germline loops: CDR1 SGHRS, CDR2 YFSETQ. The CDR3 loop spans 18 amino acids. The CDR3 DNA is TGCGCCAGCAGCTTAATCTCTAGCGGGAGGCCCAGCTCCTACGAGCAGTACTTC. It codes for CASSLISSGRPSSYEQYF.

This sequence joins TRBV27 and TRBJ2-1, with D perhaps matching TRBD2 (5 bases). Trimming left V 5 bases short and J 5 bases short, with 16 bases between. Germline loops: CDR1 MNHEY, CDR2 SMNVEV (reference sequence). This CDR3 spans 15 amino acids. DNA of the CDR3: TGTGCCAGCAGTCCCCCCGGCGGGTTTCACAATGAGCAGTTCTTC. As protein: CASSPPGGFHNEQFF.